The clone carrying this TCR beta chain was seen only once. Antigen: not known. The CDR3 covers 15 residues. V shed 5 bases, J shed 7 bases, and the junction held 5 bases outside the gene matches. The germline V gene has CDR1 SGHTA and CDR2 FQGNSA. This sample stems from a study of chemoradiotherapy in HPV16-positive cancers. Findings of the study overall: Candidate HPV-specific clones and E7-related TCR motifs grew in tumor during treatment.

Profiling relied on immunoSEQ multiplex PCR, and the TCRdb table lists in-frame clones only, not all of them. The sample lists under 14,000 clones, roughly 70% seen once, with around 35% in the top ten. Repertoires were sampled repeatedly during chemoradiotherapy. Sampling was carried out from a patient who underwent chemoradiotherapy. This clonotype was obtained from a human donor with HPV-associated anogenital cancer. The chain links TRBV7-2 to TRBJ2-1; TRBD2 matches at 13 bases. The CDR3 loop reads CASSNGLAGANEQFF. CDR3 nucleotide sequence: TGTGCCAGCAGCAACGGACTAGCGGGAGCTAATGAGCAGTTCTTC.